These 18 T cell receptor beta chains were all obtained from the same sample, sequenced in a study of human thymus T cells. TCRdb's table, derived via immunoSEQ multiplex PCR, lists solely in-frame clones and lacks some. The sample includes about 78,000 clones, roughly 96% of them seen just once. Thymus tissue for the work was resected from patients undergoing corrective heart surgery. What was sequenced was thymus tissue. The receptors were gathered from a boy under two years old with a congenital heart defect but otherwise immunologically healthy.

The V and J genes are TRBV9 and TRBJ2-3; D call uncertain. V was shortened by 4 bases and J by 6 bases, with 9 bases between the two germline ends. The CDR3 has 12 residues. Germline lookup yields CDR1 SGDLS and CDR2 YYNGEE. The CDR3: CASSPGQDTQYF. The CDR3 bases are TGTGCCAGCAGCCCAGGTCAGGATACGCAGTATTTT.

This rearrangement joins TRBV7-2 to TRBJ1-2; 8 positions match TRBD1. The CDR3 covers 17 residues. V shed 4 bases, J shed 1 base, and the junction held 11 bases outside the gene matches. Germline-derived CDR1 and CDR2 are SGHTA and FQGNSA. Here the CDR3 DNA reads TGTGCCAGCAGCTCAGATCGACAGGGGAAGGGTAACTATGGCTACACCTTC. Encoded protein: CASSSDRQGKGNYGYTF.

Written as DNA, the CDR3 is TGCGCCAGCAGCCACTTTAGGGAGAGCTCCTATAATTCACCCCTCCACTTT. Translated: CASSHFRESSYNSPLHF. This chain links TRBV4-3 with TRBJ1-6, with no clear D. CDR3 size: 17 residues. Per the germline V gene, CDR1 is LGHNA and CDR2 is YSLEER. V lost 3 bases and J lost 0, with 12 bases in between.

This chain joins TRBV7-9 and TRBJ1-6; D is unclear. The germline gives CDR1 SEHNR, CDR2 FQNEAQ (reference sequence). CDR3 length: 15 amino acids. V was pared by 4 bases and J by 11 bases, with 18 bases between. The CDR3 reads CASSSYCGHSTPLHF. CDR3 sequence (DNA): TGTGCCAGCAGCTCCTACTGCGGGCACTCTACACCCCTCCACTTT.

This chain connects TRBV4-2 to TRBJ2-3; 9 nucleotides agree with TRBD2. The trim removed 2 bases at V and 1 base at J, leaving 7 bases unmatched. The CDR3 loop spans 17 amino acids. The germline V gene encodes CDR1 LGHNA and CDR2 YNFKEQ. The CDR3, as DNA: TGTGCCAGCAGCCAAACCCTTCCTAGCGGGGGCACAGATACGCAGTATTTT. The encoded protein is CASSQTLPSGGTDTQYF.

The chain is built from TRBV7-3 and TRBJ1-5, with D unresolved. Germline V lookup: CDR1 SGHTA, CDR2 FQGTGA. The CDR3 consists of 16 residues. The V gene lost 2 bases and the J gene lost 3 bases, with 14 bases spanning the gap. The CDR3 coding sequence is TGTGCCAGCAGCTTATGTGCGGGAGTTGCCAATCAGCCCCAGCATTTT. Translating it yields CASSLCAGVANQPQHF.

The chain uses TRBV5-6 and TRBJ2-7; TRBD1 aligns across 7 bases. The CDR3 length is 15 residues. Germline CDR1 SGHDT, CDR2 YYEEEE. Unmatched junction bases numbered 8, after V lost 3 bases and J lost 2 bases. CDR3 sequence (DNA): TGTGCCAGCAGCTGTAAAGACAGGGTGCCCTACGAGCAGTACTTC. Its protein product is CASSCKDRVPYEQYF.

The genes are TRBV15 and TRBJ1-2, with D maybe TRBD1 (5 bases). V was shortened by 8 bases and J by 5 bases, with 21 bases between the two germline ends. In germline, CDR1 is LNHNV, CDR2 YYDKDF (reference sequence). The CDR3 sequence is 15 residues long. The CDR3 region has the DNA TGTGCCACCCGGGGGAGGGACCCCTCCGCGTATGGCTACACCTTC. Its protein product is CATRGRDPSAYGYTF.

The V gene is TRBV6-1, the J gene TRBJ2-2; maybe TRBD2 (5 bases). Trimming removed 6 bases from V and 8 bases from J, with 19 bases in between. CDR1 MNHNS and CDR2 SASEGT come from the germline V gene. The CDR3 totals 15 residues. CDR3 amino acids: CASRDGIWLKGELFF. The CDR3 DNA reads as TGTGCCAGCAGGGACGGGATTTGGCTTAAAGGGGAGCTGTTTTTT.

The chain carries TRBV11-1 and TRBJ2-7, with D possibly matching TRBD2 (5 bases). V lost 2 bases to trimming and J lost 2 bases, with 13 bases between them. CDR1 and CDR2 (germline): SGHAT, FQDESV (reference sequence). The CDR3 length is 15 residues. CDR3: CASSLSQRSTYEQYF. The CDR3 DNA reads TGTGCCAGCAGCTTATCCCAGCGGTCGACCTACGAGCAGTACTTC.

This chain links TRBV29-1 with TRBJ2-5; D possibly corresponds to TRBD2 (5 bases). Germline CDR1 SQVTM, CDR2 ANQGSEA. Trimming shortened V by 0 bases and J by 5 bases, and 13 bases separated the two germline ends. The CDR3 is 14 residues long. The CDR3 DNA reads TGCAGCGTTGAAGATTCGGCTAGCCGGGAGACCCAGTACTTC. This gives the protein CSVEDSASRETQYF.

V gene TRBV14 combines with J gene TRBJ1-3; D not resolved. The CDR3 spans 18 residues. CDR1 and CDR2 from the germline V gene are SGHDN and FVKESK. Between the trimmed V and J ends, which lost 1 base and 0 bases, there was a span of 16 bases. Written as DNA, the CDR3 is TGTGCCAGCAGCCAAGGTCCGTTGAGACAAGTCTCTGGAAACACCATATATTTT. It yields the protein CASSQGPLRQVSGNTIYF.

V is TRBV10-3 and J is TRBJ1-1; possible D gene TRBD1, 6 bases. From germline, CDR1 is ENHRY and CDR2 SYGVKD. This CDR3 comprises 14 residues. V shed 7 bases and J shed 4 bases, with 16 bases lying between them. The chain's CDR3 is CAITQDRPPTEAFF. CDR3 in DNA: TGTGCCATCACCCAAGACAGGCCGCCCACTGAAGCTTTCTTT.

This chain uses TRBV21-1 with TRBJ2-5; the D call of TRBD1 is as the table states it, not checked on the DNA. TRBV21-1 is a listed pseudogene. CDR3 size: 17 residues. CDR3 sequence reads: CASSKGGAGGRQETQYF. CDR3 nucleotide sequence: TGTGCCAGCAGCAAAGGGGGGGCAGGGGGCAGGCAAGAGACCCAGTACTTC.

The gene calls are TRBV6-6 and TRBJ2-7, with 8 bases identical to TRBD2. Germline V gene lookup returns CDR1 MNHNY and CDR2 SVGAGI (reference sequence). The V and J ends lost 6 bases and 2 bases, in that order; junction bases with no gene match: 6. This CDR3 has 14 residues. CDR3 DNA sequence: TGTGCCAGCAGCTTCTTAGCGGGGCCCTACGAGCAGTACTTC. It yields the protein CASSFLAGPYEQYF.

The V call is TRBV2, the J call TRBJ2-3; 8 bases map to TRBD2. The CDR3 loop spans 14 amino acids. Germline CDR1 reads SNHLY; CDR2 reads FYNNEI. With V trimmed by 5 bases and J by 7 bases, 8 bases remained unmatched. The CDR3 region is CASSLRGAPHTQYF. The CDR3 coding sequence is TGTGCCAGCAGTCTGCGGGGGGCACCGCATACGCAGTATTTT.

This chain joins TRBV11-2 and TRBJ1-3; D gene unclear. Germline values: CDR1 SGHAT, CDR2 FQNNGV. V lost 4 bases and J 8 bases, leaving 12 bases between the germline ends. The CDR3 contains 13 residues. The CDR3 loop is CASSSPGGHTIYF. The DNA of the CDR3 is TGTGCCAGCAGCTCCCCCGGAGGACACACCATATATTTT.

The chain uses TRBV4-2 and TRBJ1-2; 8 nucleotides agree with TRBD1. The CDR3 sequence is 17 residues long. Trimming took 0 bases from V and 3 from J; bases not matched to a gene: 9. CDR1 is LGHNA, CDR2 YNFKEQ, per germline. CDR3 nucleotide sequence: TGTGCCAGCAGCCAAGATTACGGCAGGGGGCAGGACTATGGCTACACCTTC. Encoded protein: CASSQDYGRGQDYGYTF.